The TCR beta chain described here comes from a study of T cell repertoires in cytomegalovirus infection. TCRdb passed the reads through MiXCR, listing each CDR3 protein once. This sample has 560,000 or so distinct CDR3 sequences, with 15% to 20% found just once. Deletions cut 2 bases from V and 6 bases from J, with 16 bases between. This CDR3 is built from 15 residues. The germline V gene encodes CDR1 MNHEY and CDR2 SMNVEV (reference sequence). The sample holds a few counts of this clonotype. The chain recombines TRBV27 with TRBJ1-2; a possible D gene is TRBD1 (5 bases). This receptor was taken from a human donor in good health (CMV status not recorded). Some clones in this sample may be carry-over from other donors' samples. The sequencing sample was made of CD8+ T cells from PBMCs. As DNA, the CDR3 is TGTGCCAGCAGTTTACTACGGGACGGATCGGATGGCTACACCTTC. Translating gives CASSLLRDGSDGYTF.